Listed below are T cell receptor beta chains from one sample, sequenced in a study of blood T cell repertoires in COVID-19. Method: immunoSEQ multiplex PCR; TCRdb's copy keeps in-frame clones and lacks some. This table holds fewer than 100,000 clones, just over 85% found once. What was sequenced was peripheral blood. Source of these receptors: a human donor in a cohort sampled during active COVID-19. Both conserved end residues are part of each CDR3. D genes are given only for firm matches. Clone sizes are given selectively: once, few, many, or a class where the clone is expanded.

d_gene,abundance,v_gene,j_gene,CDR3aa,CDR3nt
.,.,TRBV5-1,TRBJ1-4,CASSYRGSVEKLFF,TGCGCCAGCAGCTATAGGGGGTCGGTCGAAAAACTGTTTTTT
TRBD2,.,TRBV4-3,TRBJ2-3,CASSQLAGARDTQYF,TGCGCCAGCAGCCAGTTAGCGGGAGCGAGAGATACGCAGTATTTT
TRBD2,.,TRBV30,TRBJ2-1,CAFGTLAGGNYNEQFF,TGTGCCTTTGGAACTCTAGCGGGGGGCAATTACAATGAGCAGTTCTTC
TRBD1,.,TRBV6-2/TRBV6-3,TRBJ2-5,CASSLTGGQETQYF,TGTGCCAGCAGTCTGACAGGGGGTCAAGAGACCCAGTACTTC
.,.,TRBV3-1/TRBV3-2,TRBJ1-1,CASSQEGARTEAFF,TGTGCCAGCAGCCAAGAGGGGGCGCGAACTGAAGCTTTCTTT
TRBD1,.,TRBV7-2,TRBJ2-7,CASSRQGPYEQYF,TGTGCCAGCAGCCGACAGGGTCCCTACGAGCAGTACTTC
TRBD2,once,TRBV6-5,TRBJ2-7,CASSDGGTSTHEQYF,TGTGCCAGCAGCGACGGGGGGACTAGTACGCACGAGCAGTACTTC
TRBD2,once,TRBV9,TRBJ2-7,CASSVVLAGGGSYEQYF,TGTGCCAGCAGCGTAGTGCTAGCGGGGGGAGGATCCTACGAGCAGTACTTC
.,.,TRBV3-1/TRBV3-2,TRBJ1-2,CASSQRQGLYGYTF,TGTGCCAGCAGCCAACGCCAGGGCCTCTATGGCTACACCTTC
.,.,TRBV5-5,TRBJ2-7,CASSLQGDSSYEQYF,TGTGCCAGCAGCTTGCAAGGGGATAGCTCCTACGAGCAGTACTTC
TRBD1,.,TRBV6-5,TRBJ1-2,CASRAGTGGASYTF,TGTGCCAGCAGAGCCGGGACAGGGGGCGCCAGCTACACCTTC
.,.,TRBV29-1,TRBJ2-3,CSADRPSTDTQYF,TGCAGCGCAGACAGGCCTAGCACAGATACGCAGTATTTT
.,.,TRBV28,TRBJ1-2,CASRAQAHPYGYTF,TGTGCCAGCAGGGCGCAGGCACATCCCTATGGCTACACCTTC
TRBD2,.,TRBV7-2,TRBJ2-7,CASSLGGTSGIYEQYF,TGTGCCAGCAGCTTAGGGGGGACTAGCGGGATATACGAGCAGTACTTC
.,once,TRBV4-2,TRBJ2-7,CASSQAQGSYYEQYF,TGTGCCAGCAGCCAAGCGCAGGGATCATACTACGAGCAGTACTTC
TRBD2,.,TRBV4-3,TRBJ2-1,CASSVSGSSYNEQFF,TGCGCCAGCAGCGTGAGCGGGAGCTCCTACAATGAGCAGTTCTTC
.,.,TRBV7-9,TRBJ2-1,CASSFFSDNEQFF,TGTGCCAGCAGCTTTTTTTCGGACAATGAGCAGTTCTTC
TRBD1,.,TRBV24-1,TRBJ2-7,CATSDATGAYEQYF,TGTGCCACCAGTGATGCGACAGGGGCTTACGAGCAGTACTTC
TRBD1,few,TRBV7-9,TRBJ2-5,CASSLSPGTVEETQYF,TGTGCCAGCAGCTTATCCCCCGGGACAGTCGAAGAGACCCAGTACTTC